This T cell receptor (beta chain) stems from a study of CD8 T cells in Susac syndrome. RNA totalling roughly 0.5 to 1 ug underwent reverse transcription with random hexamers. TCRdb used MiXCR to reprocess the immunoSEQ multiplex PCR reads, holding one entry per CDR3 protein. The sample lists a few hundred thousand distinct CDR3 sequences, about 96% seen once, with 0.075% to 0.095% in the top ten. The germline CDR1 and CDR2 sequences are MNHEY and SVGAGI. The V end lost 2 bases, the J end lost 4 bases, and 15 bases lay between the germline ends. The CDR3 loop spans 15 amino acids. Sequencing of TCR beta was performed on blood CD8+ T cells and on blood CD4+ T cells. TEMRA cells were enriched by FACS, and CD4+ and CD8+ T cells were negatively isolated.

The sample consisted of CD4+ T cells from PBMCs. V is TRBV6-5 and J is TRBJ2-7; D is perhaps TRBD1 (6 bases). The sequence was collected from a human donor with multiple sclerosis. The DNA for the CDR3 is TGTGCCAGCAGTTACCAGCCAGGGGATTCTTACGAGCAGTACTTC. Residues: CASSYQPGDSYEQYF.